This TCR beta chain was captured in a study of post-analysis software for immune sequencing data. Germline V gene data show CDR1 as DFQATT and CDR2 as SNEGSKA (reference sequence). The CDR3 consists of 14 residues. Trimming removed 3 bases from V and 5 bases from J, with 15 bases in between. Built from TCR beta cDNA, the libraries had unique molecular identifiers in them. MiXCR, run by TCRdb on the PCR reads, gives a single entry per CDR3 protein. The sample carries hundreds of thousands of distinct CDR3 sequences, approximately 30% recorded once. Findings and limits, study-wide: Patients had higher frequencies than controls of about five TRBV segments, including TRBV5-6, TRBV5-1 and TRBV20-1.

This clonotype was seen many times. Its cognate antigen is unknown. The rearrangement joins TRBV20-1 to TRBJ2-3; TRBD2 is a possible D gene (6 bases). Material: blood. This receptor was obtained from a girl aged 10-17 years with multiple sclerosis. The CDR3 coding sequence is TGCAGTGCTAGGCCTGGAGGGCGCAGAGATACGCAGTATTTT. Protein sequence: CSARPGGRRDTQYF.